A single sample gave rise to the 27 T cell receptor beta chains below, sequenced in a study of T cell responses to AZD1222 COVID-19 vaccine. Measured with immunoSEQ multiplex PCR; TCRdb has only the in-frame clones, and not every one. Among 84,000 or so clones listed, 90% were seen once. The sequenced sample was peripheral blood, obtained 28 days after the second AZD1222 dose. These receptors were taken from an adult who received the AZD1222 COVID-19 vaccine.

The chain uses TRBV29-1 and TRBJ2-5; a possible D gene is TRBD2 (6 bases). CDR1 and CDR2 (germline): SQVTM, ANQGSEA. The CDR3 covers 13 residues. Trimming took off 5 bases at V and 5 bases at J, with 15 bases between the two ends. CDR3 sequence: CSVKQAGMETQYF. In DNA, the CDR3 is TGCAGCGTTAAGCAGGCGGGAATGGAGACCCAGTACTTC.

The genes are TRBV11-3 and TRBJ2-2, with D perhaps TRBD1 (6 bases). The CDR3 totals 16 residues. From germline, CDR1 is SGHNT and CDR2 YENEEA. V lost 5 bases, J lost 4 bases, and 17 bases lay in between. The CDR3 is CASSREGQLGTGELFF. CDR3 in DNA: TGTGCCAGCAGCCGGGAAGGACAGCTTGGCACCGGGGAGCTGTTTTTT.

The gene calls are TRBV3-1 (or the pseudogene TRBV3-2) and TRBJ2-7, with D maybe TRBD1 (5 bases). This CDR3 contains 13 residues. Germline V CDR1 and CDR2: LGHDT, YNNKEL (reference sequence). V lost 4 bases to trimming and J lost 1 base, with 8 bases between them. The CDR3 is CASSRTSSYEQYF. The CDR3 bases are TGTGCCAGCAGCCGGACATCATCCTACGAGCAGTACTTC.

The rearrangement uses TRBV27 and TRBJ2-7, with 8 nucleotides matching TRBD2. CDR1 and CDR2 from the germline V gene are MNHEY and SMNVEV (reference sequence). CDR3 length: 15 amino acids. Germline trimming cut 4 bases from V and 0 bases from J; bases unmatched to any gene: 5. CDR3 DNA: TGTGCCAGCAGTTCCTATAGCGGGAACTCCTACGAGCAGTACTTC. Amino acid sequence: CASSSYSGNSYEQYF.

This chain uses TRBV5-1 with TRBJ2-5; TRBD2 aligns across 13 bases. The CDR3 spans 15 residues. Germline V gene sequence: CDR1 SGHRS, CDR2 YFSETQ. V lost 4 bases and J lost 4; bases outside the gene matches: 4. The CDR3: CASSGTSGRVETQYF. DNA of the CDR3: TGCGCCAGCAGCGGAACTAGCGGGAGGGTAGAGACCCAGTACTTC.

The V and J genes are TRBV18 and TRBJ1-1, with 8 bases identical to TRBD1. Trimming at V came to 5 bases and at J to 3 bases, leaving 8 bases not matched to a gene. CDR3 length: 15 amino acids. Germline-derived CDR1 and CDR2 are KGHSH and LQKENI. The CDR3, as DNA: TGTGCCAGCTCAAGACTAACAGGGGGTGACACTGAAGCTTTCTTT. It translates to CASSRLTGGDTEAFF.

The chain uses TRBV6-4 and TRBJ2-2, with 11 nucleotides matching TRBD2. CDR1 is MRHNA, CDR2 SNTAGT, per germline. The J segment lost 2 bases and the V segment lost 3 bases, leaving 5 bases of the junction unmatched. This CDR3 has 17 residues. The CDR3 nucleotides are TGTGCCAGCAGTGAAATAGCGGGAGGGCCAAACACCGGGGAGCTGTTTTTT. Its protein product is CASSEIAGGPNTGELFF.

The V and J genes are TRBV6-5 and TRBJ2-1; 10 nucleotides align to TRBD2. This CDR3 is built from 14 residues. Unmatched junction bases numbered 7, after V lost 6 bases and J lost 8 bases. Germline CDR1 MNHEY, CDR2 SVGAGI. In DNA form, the CDR3 reads TGTGCCAGCAGGAACGAGCGGGGGGGCTATGAGCAGTTCTTC. Translated, it gives CASRNERGGYEQFF.

The chain carries TRBV10-1 and TRBJ2-7, with a possible D match to TRBD1 (5 bases). Trimming pared 6 bases from V and 2 bases from J, leaving 14 bases between. The germline V gene encodes CDR1 WNHNN and CDR2 SYGVQD (reference sequence). The CDR3 runs 14 residues. The CDR3 protein is CASRKTTDTYEQYF. CDR3 sequence (DNA): TGCGCCAGCAGAAAAACGACAGACACCTACGAGCAGTACTTC.

The chain uses TRBV6-2 or TRBV6-3 and TRBJ2-7, with 12 nucleotides matching TRBD1. From germline, CDR1 is MNHEY and CDR2 SVGEGT. Losses at the gene ends were 4 bases for V and 3 bases for J; bases not matched to a gene: 13. The CDR3 has 18 amino acids. In nucleotides, the CDR3 is TGTGCCAGCAGTTTAGGGCCCTCGGGACAGGGGGCCATCTACGAGCAGTACTTC. This translates into CASSLGPSGQGAIYEQYF.

The chain carries TRBV5-5 and TRBJ2-2; D gene ambiguous. Germline V gives CDR1 SGHKS, CDR2 YYEKEE (reference sequence). This CDR3 is built from 14 residues. V shed 0 bases and J shed 4 bases, with 7 bases lying between them. The CDR3 bases are TGTGCCAGCAGCTTGGAACACTCCACCGGGGAGCTGTTTTTT. This codes for CASSLEHSTGELFF.

V gene TRBV29-1 combines with J gene TRBJ1-6; unclear D gene. The V gene's germline CDR1 is SQVTM and CDR2 ANQGSEA. This CDR3 region has 14 residues. V lost 3 bases and J 9 bases, leaving 15 bases between the germline ends. CDR3 protein: CSVEGPIIGSPLHF. The CDR3 coding sequence is TGCAGCGTTGAGGGCCCCATAATCGGTTCACCCCTCCACTTT.

The J gene is TRBJ2-5, the V gene TRBV9, with D possibly being TRBD2 (6 bases). Deletions cut 4 bases from V and 3 bases from J, with 10 bases between. CDR3 length: 13 residues. From germline, CDR1 is SGDLS and CDR2 YYNGEE. CDR3 region: CASSSRGEETQYF. DNA for the CDR3: TGTGCCAGCAGCTCTCGCGGGGAAGAGACCCAGTACTTC.

V and J are TRBV5-1 and TRBJ2-3, with TRBD2 matching over 8 bases. In germline, CDR1 is SGHRS, CDR2 YFSETQ. CDR3 length: 17 amino acids. Germline trimming cut 0 bases from V and 4 bases from J; bases unmatched to any gene: 10. In DNA form, the CDR3 reads TGCGCCAGCAGCTTGGCCCTCTCGGGGGGGCGAGCAGATACGCAGTATTTT. Its protein is CASSLALSGGRADTQYF.

The J gene is TRBJ1-6, the V gene TRBV6-5; TRBD1 matches at 8 bases. With 6 bases clipped from V and 9 bases from J, the junction kept 4 bases outside the gene matches. Germline V CDR1 and CDR2: MNHEY, SVGAGI. This CDR3 is 13 amino acids long. The CDR3 reads CASSEDRASPLHF. The DNA for the CDR3 is TGTGCCAGCAGCGAGGACAGGGCTTCACCCCTCCACTTT.

The J gene is TRBJ2-7, the V gene TRBV6-5; D gene unclear. Germline V gives CDR1 MNHEY, CDR2 SVGAGI. The germline V and J ends were trimmed by 5 bases and 0 bases, with 11 bases remaining between them. The CDR3 has 14 residues. This chain's CDR3 is CASSMTRSSYEQYF. CDR3 in DNA: TGTGCCAGCAGTATGACAAGGAGCTCCTACGAGCAGTACTTC.

The rearrangement joins TRBV28 to TRBJ2-7; 9 nucleotides line up with TRBD1. J was trimmed by 4 bases and V by 4 bases; bases with no gene match: 5. CDR3 length equals 14 residues. The germline gives CDR1 MDHEN, CDR2 SYDVKM. CDR3 amino acids: CASSSGTGLYEQYF. The CDR3 bases are TGTGCCAGCAGTTCCGGGACAGGGTTGTACGAGCAGTACTTC.

J is TRBJ2-7 and V is TRBV5-1; 9 bases fit TRBD2. The J segment lost 3 bases and the V segment lost 4 bases, leaving 5 bases of the junction unmatched. CDR3 length: 14 amino acids. Germline assignment: CDR1 SGHRS and CDR2 YFSETQ. CDR3 sequence (DNA): TGCGCCAGCAGCGAAGTAGCGGGGGACTACGAGCAGTACTTC. Encoded protein: CASSEVAGDYEQYF.

The CDR3 coding sequence is TGTGCCAGCAGTTACTCGACTCCTAACACTGAAGCTTTCTTT. Amino acid sequence: CASSYSTPNTEAFF. This rearrangement joins TRBV6-5 to TRBJ1-1; D unresolved. The CDR3 is 14 residues long. The germline V gene encodes CDR1 MNHEY and CDR2 SVGAGI. The V and J ends lost 0 bases and 2 bases respectively, with 7 bases between them.

The rearrangement joins TRBV5-4 to TRBJ2-3; D gene ambiguous. With 0 bases removed from V and 1 base from J, the gap between germline ends came to 9 bases. The CDR3 extends over 15 amino acids. Germline CDR1 and CDR2: SGHNT and YYREEE (reference sequence). CDR3 loop: CASSLATAGTDTQYF. The CDR3 region has the DNA TGTGCCAGCAGCTTGGCGACTGCCGGCACAGATACGCAGTATTTT.

This clone was seen a handful of times. The gene calls are TRBV7-6 and TRBJ2-7; TRBD1 aligns across 7 bases. V lost 5 bases and J lost 4; bases outside the gene matches: 14. The germline V gene encodes CDR1 SGHVS and CDR2 FNYEAQ. This CDR3 region has 16 residues. Here the CDR3 reads CASSPPPGQNAYEQYF. CDR3 coding DNA: TGTGCCAGCAGCCCCCCCCCGGGACAGAACGCTTACGAGCAGTACTTC.

The chain recombines TRBV7-2 with TRBJ2-2; D uncertain. CDR3 length: 14 amino acids. V shed 6 bases and J shed 7 bases, with 15 bases lying between them. Germline V lookup: CDR1 SGHTA, CDR2 FQGNSA. CDR3 amino acids: CASSLTIGDGELFF. The CDR3, as DNA: TGTGCCAGCAGTCTTACCATTGGGGACGGGGAGCTGTTTTTT. Combining the CDR3 with reference TRBV7-2 and TRBJ2-2 gives the whole variable domain GAGVSQSPSNKVTEKGKDVELRCDPISGHTALYWYRQSLGQGLEFLIYFQGNSAPDKSGLPSDRFSAERTGGSVSTLTIQRTQQEDSAVYLCASSLTIGDGELFFGEGSRLTVL.

This clone was counted a single time. V and J are TRBV9 and TRBJ2-2, with 10 positions matching TRBD1. Germline V CDR1 and CDR2: SGDLS, YYNGEE. This CDR3 comprises 16 residues. Trimming removed 1 base from V and 3 bases from J; junction bases left unmatched: 3. The CDR3 is CASSVLGTGDTGELFF. The CDR3 coding sequence is TGTGCCAGCAGCGTATTGGGGACAGGGGACACCGGGGAGCTGTTTTTT.

The V and J genes are TRBV11-3 and TRBJ1-2; D unresolved. CDR1 and CDR2 (germline): SGHNT, YENEEA. This CDR3 is built from 13 residues. Between the trimmed V and J ends, which lost 0 bases and 6 bases, there was a span of 8 bases. The CDR3 sequence: CASSLETRNGYTF. The CDR3 nucleotides are TGTGCCAGCAGCTTAGAGACAAGAAATGGCTACACCTTC.

This sequence joins TRBV11-3 and TRBJ2-7; no clear D. Trimming cost V 0 bases and J 3 bases, with 9 bases left between them. The CDR3 totals 14 residues. CDR1 and CDR2 (germline): SGHNT, YENEEA. The CDR3 region has the DNA TGTGCCAGCAGCTTAGACCCAGTCAACTACGAGCAGTACTTC. Protein sequence: CASSLDPVNYEQYF.

The V call is TRBV29-1, the J call TRBJ2-7, with D uncertain. V lost 4 bases and J lost 5, with 9 bases in between. The CDR3 has 11 amino acids. Germline CDR1 is SQVTM and CDR2 is ANQGSEA. The CDR3 bases are TGCAGCGTTGGAAGTTCGCACGAGCAGTACTTC. Protein: CSVGSSHEQYF.

A word on this clone: A junction end diverges from the germline sequence, so it may reflect a read error. The rearrangement links TRBV3-1 (or the pseudogene TRBV3-2) to TRBJ2-7; 15 nucleotides align to TRBD2. There are 13 residues in the CDR3. From germline, CDR1 is LGHDT and CDR2 YNNKEL (reference sequence). CDR3 loop: CASSQGTSGRAVF. As DNA, the CDR3 is TGTGCCAGCAGCCAAGGGACTAGCGGGAGGGCCGTCTTC.